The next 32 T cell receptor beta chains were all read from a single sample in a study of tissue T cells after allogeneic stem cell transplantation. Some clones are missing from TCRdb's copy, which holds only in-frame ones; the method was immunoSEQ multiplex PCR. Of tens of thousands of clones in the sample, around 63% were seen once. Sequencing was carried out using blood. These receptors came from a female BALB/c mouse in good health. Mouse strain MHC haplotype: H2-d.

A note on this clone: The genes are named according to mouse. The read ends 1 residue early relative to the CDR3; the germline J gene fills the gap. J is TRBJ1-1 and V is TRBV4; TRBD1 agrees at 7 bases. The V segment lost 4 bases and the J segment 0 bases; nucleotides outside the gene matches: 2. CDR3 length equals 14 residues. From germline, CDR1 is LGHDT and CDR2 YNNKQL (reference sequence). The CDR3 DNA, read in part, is TGTGCCAGCAGCTTGGGACAGACAAACACAGAAGTCTTC. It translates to CASSLGQTNTEVF. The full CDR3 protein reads CASSLGQTNTEVFF.

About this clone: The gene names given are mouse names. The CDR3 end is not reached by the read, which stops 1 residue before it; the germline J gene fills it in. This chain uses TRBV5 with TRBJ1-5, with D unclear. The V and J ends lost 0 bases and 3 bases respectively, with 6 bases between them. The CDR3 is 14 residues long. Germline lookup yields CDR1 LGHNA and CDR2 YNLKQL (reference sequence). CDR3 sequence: CASSQEAANQAPLF. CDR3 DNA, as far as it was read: TGTGCCAGCAGCCAAGAGGCAGCCAACCAGGCTCCGCTT.

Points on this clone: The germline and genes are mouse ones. This chain's CDR3 is CASGRLGGRGAETLYF. The CDR3 DNA, read in part, is TGTGCCAGCGGGCGACTGGGGGGGCGCGGTGCAGAAACGCTGTAT. The rearrangement joins TRBV13-2 to TRBJ2-3; TRBD2 aligns across 12 bases. The read finishes 1 residue shy of the CDR3 end, and the germline J gene is used to complete it. The V gene's germline CDR1 is NNHNN and CDR2 SYGAGS (reference sequence). V shed 5 bases, J shed 1 base, and the junction held 5 bases outside the gene matches. This CDR3 region has 16 residues.

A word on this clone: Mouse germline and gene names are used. The sequenced CDR3 bases are TGTGCCAGCAGCAACAGGGGGCACACAGAAGTCTTC. It specifies CASSNRGHTEVF. The CDR3 in full is CASSNRGHTEVFF. V and J are TRBV13-3 and TRBJ1-1; TRBD1 agrees at 9 bases. Read data end 1 residue before the CDR3 end; the end is taken from the germline J gene. Germline V gene data show CDR1 as NNHDY and CDR2 as SYVADS. V lost 5 bases, J lost 3 bases, and 2 bases stayed unmatched. The CDR3 spans 13 residues.

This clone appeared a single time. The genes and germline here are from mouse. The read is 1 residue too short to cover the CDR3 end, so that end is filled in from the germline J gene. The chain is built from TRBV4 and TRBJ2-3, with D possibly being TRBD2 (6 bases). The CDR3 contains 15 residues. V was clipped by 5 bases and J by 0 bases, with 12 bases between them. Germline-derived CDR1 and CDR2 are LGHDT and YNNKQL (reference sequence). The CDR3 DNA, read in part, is TGTGCCAGCAGCAAGCGGGGGACTAGTGCAGAAACGCTGTAT. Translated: CASSKRGTSAETLY. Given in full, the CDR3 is CASSKRGTSAETLYF.

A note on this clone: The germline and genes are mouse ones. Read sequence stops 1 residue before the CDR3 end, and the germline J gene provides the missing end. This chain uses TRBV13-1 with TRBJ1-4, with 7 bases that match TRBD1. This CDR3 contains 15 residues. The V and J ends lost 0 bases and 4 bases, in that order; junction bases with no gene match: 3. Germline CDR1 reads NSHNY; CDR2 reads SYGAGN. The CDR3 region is CASSDGGGGNERLFF. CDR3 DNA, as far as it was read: TGTGCCAGCAGTGATGGAGGGGGCGGCAACGAAAGATTATTT.

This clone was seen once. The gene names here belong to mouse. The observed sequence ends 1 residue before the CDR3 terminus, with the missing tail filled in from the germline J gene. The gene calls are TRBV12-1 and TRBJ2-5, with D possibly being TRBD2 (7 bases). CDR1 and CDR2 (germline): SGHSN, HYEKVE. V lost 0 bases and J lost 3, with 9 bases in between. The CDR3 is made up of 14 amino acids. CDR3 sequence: CASSLEGGQDTQYF. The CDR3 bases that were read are TGTGCCAGCTCTCTCGAGGGGGGGCAAGACACCCAGTAC.

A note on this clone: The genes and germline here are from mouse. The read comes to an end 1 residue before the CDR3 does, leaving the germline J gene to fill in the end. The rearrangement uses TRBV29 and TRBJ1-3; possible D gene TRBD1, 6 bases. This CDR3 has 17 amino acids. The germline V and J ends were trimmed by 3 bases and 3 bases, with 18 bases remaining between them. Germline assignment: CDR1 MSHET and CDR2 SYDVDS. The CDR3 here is CASSLGGAGEFGNTLYF. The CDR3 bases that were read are TGTGCTAGCAGTTTGGGGGGGGCAGGGGAATTTGGAAATACGCTCTAT.

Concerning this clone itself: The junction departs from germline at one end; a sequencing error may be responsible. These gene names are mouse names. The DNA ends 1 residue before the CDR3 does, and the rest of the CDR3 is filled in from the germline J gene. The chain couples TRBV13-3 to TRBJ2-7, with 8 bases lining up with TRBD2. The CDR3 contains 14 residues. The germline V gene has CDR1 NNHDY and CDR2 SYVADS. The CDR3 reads CARRGGGGSYEQYF. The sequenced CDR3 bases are TGTGCCCGCAGGGGTGGGGGGGGCTCCTATGAACAGTAC.

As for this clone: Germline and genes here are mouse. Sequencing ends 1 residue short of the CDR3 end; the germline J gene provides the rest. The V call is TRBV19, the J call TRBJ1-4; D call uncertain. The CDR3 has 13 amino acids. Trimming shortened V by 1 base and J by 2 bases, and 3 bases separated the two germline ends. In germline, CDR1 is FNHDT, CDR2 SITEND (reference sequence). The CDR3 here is CASSISSNERLFF. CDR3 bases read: TGTGCCAGCAGTATATCATCCAACGAAAGATTATTT.

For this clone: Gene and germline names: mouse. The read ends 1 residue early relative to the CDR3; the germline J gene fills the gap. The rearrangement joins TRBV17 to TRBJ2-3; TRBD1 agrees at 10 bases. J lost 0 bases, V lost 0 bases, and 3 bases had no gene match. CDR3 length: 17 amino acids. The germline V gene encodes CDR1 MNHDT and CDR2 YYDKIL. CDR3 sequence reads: CASSRDPGQGSAETLYF. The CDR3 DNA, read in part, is TGTGCTAGCAGTAGAGATCCGGGACAGGGGAGTGCAGAAACGCTGTAT.

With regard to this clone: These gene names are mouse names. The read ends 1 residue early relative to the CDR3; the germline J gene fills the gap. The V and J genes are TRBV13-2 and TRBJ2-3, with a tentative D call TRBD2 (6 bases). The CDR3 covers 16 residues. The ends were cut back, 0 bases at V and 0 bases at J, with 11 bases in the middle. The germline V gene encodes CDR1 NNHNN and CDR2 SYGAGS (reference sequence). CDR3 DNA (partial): TGTGCCAGCGGTGATGCGGCTGGGGCCAGTGCAGAAACGCTGTAT. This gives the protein CASGDAAGASAETLY. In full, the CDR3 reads CASGDAAGASAETLYF.

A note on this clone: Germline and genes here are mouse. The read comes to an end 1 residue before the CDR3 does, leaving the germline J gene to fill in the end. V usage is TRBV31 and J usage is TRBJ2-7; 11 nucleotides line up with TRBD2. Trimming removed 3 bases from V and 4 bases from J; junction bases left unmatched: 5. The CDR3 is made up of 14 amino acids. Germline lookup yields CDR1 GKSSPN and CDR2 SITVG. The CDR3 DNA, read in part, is TGTGCCTGGAGGTCCGGGACTGGGGGATATGAACAGTAC. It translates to CAWRSGTGGYEQY. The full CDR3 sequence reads CAWRSGTGGYEQYF.

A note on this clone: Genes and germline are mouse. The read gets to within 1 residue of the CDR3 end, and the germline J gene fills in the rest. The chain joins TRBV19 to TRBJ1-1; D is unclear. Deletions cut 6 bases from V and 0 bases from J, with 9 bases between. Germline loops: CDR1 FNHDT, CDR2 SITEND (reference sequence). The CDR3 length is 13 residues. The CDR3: CASIDTANTEVFF. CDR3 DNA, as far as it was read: TGTGCCAGCATCGACACGGCAAACACAGAAGTCTTC.

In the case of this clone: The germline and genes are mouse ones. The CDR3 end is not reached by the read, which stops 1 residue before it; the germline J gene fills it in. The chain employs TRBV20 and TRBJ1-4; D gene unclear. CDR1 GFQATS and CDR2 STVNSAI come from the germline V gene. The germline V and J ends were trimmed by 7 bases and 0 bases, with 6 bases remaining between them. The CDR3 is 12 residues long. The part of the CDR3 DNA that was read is TGTGGTGTGACAATTTCCAACGAAAGATTATTT. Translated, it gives CGVTISNERLF. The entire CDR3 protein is CGVTISNERLFF.

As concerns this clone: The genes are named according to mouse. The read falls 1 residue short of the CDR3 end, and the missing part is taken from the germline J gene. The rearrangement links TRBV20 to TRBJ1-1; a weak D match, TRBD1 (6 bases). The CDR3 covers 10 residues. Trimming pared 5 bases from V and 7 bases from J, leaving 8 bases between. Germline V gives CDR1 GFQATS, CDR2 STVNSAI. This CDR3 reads CGAEGGEVFF. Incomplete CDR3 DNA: TGTGGTGCTGAGGGGGGAGAAGTCTTC. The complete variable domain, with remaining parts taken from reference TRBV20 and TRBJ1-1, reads GALVYQYPRRTICKSGTSMRMECQAVGFQATSVAWYRQSPQKTFELIALSTVNSAIKYEQNFTQEKFPISHPNLSFSSMTVLNAYLEDRGLYLCGAEGGEVFFGKGTRLTVV.

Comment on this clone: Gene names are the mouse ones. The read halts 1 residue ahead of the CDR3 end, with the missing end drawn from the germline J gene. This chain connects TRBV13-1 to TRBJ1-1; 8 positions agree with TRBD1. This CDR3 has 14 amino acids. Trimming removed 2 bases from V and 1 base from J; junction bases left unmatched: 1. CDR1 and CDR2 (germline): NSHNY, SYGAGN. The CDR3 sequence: CASSEGTGNTEVFF. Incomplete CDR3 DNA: TGTGCCAGCAGTGAAGGGACAGGGAACACAGAAGTCTTC.

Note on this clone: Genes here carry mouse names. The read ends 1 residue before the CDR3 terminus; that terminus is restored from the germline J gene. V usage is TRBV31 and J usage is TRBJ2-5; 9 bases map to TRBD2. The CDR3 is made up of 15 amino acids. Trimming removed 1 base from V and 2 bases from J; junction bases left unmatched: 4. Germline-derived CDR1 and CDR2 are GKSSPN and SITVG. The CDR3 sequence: CAWSPWGGVQDTQYF. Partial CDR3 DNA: TGTGCCTGGAGTCCCTGGGGGGGTGTCCAAGACACCCAGTAC.

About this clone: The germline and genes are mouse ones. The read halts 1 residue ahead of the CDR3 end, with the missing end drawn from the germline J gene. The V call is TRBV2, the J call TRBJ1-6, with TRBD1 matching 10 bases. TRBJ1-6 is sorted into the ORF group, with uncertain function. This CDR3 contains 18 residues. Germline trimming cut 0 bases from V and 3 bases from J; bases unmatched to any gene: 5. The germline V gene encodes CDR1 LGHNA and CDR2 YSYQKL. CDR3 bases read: TGTGCCAGCAGCCAAGAGGGGGGACAGGGGTACTATAATTCGCCCCTCTAC. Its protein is CASSQEGGQGYYNSPLY. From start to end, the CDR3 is CASSQEGGQGYYNSPLYF.

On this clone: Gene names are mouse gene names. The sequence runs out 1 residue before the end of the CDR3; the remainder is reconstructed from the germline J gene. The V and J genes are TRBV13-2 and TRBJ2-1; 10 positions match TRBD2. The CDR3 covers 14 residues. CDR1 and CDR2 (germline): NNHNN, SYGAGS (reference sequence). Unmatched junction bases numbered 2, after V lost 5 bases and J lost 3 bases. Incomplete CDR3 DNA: TGTGCCAGCGGCCTGGGGGGGCGCTATGCTGAGCAGTTC. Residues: CASGLGGRYAEQF. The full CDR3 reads CASGLGGRYAEQFF.

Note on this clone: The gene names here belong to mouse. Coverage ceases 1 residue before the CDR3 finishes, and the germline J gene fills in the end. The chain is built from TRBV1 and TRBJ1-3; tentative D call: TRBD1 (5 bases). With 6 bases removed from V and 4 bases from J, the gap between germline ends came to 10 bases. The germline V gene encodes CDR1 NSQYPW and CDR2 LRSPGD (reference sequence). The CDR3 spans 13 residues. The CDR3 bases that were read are TGCACCTGCAGGGCGGGGGGAGGAAATACGCTCTAT. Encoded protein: CTCRAGGGNTLY. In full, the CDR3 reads CTCRAGGGNTLYF.

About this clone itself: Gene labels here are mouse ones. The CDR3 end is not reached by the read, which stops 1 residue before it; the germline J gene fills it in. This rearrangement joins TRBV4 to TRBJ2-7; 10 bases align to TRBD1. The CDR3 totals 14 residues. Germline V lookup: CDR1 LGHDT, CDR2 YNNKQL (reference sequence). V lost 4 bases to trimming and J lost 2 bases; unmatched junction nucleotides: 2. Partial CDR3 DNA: TGTGCCAGCAGCTCCGGGACAGGGGCCTATGAACAGTAC. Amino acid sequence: CASSSGTGAYEQY. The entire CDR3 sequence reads CASSSGTGAYEQYF.

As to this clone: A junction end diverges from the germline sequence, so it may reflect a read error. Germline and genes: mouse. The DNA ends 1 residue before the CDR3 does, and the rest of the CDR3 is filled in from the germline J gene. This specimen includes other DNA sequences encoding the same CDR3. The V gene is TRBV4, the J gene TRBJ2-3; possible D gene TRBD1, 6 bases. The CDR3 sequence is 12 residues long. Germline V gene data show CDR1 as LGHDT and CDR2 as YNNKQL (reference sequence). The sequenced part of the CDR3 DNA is TGTGCCAGCAGCTTACAGGGAGAAACACTGTAT. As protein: CASSLQGETLY. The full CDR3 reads CASSLQGETLYF.

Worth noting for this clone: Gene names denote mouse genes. This chain's CDR3 is CASSDLDRVYAEQFF. The part of the CDR3 DNA that was read is TGTGCCAGCAGTGATCTCGACAGGGTCTATGCTGAGCAGTTC. The chain couples TRBV13-1 to TRBJ2-1; 7 positions agree with TRBD1. The CDR3 end falls 1 residue outside the read, so it is completed with the germline J gene. Trimming took 1 base from V and 3 from J; bases not matched to a gene: 4. This CDR3 contains 15 residues. Germline CDR1 and CDR2: NSHNY and SYGAGN.

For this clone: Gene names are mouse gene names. CDR3 protein: CASSFPGYEQYF. The part of the CDR3 DNA that was read is TGTGCTAGCAGTTTCCCGGGTTATGAACAGTAC. The chain combines TRBV29 with TRBJ2-7; D not resolved. The read ends 1 residue early relative to the CDR3; the germline J gene fills the gap. The CDR3 consists of 12 residues. The ends were cut back, 3 bases at V and 4 bases at J, with 7 bases in the middle. Germline V gives CDR1 MSHET, CDR2 SYDVDS. The whole variable domain, remainder taken from reference TRBV29 and TRBJ2-7, is DMKVTQMPRYLIKRMGENVLLECGQDMSHETMYWYRQDPGLGLQLIYISYDVDSNSEGDIPKGYRVSRKKREHFSLILDSAKTNQTSVYFCASSFPGYEQYFGPGTRLTVL.

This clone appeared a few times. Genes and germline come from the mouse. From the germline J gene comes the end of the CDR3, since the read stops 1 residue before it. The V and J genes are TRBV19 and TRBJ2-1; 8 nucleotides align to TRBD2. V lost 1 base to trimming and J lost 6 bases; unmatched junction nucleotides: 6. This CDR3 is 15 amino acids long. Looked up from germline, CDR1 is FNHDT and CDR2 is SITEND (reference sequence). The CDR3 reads CASSIRPGGFAEQFF. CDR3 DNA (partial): TGTGCCAGCAGTATAAGGCCTGGGGGGTTTGCTGAGCAGTTC.

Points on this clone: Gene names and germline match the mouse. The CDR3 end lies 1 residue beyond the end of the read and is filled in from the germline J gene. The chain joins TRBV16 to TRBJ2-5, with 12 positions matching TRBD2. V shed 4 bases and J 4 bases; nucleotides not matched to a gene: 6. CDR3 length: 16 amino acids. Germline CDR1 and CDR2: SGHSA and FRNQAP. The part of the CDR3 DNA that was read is TGTGCAAGCAGCTACTCAGACTGGGGGGGCAAAGACACCCAGTAC. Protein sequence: CASSYSDWGGKDTQY. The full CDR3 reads CASSYSDWGGKDTQYF. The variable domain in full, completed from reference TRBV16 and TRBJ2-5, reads NAGVIQTPRHKVTGKGQEATLWCEPISGHSAVFWYRQTIVQGLEFLTYFRNQAPIDDSGMPKERFSAQMPNQSHSTLKIQSTQPQDSAVYLCASSYSDWGGKDTQYFGPGTRLLVL.

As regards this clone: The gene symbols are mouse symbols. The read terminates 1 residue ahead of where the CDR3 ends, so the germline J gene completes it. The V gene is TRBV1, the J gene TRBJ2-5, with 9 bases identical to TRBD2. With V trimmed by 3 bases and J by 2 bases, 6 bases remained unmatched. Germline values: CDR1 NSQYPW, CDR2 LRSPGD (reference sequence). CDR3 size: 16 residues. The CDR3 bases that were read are TGCACCTGCAGTGCCTCACTGGGGGGACGCCAAGACACCCAGTAC. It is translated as CTCSASLGGRQDTQY. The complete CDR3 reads CTCSASLGGRQDTQYF.

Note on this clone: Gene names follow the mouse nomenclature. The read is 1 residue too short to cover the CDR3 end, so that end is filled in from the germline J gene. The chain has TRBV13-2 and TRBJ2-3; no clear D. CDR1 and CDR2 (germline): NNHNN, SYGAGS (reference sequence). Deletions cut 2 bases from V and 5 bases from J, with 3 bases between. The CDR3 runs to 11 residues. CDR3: CASGDRETLYF. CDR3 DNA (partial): TGTGCCAGCGGTGACAGAGAAACGCTGTAT.

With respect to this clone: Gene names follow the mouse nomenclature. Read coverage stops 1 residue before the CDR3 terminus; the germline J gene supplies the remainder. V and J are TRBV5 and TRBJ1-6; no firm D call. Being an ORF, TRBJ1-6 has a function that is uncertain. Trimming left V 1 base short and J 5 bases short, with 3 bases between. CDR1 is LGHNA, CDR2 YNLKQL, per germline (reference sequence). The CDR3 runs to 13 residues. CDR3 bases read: TGTGCCAGCAGCCAAGGAGATAATTCGCCCCTCTAC. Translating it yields CASSQGDNSPLY. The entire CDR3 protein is CASSQGDNSPLYF.

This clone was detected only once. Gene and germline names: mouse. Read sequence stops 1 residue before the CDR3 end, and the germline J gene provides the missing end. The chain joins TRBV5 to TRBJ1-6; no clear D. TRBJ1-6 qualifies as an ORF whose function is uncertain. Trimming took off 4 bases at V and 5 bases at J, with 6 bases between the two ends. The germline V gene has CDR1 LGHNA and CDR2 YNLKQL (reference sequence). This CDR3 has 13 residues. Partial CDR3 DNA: TGTGCCAGCAGCCCTCAGGATAATTCGCCCCTCTAC. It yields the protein CASSPQDNSPLY. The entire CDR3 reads CASSPQDNSPLYF.

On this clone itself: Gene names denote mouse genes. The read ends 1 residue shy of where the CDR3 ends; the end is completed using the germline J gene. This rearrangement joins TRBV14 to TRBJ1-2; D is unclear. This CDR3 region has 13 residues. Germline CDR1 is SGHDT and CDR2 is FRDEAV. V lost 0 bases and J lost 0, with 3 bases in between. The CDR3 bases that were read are TGTGCCAGCAGTTTCTGGGCAAACTCCGACTACACC. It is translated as CASSFWANSDYT. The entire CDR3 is CASSFWANSDYTF.